This T cell receptor beta chain was recovered during a study of blood T cell repertoires in COVID-19 (dated by TCRdb to 2020 to 2021). Describing the broader study: Samples from collaborators originated in the United States, Italy and Spain and spanned both the acute and convalescent phases of COVID-19. The material from the prospective study consisted of cDNA or gDNA derived from T cells, B-cell-depleted T cells, or PBMCs. Where HLA class I and class II types were available, the types were taken from metadata supplied by the sample provider, not from assay-based typing. Samples came from the ongoing ImmuneRACE study (first 160 participants) plus 1,254 subjects from 6 global collaborators. Nearly every sample came with metadata listing a de-identified subject ID, COVID-19 status, age in years and sex. The repertoires were released in a freely available public database intended as a resource for research on the immune response to SARS-CoV-2. Subjects who had been exposed to COVID-19, were actively infected with it, or had recovered from it provided the deeply sampled blood TCRbeta repertoires that made up the dataset. On the study overall, not on this receptor specifically: The amount of clinical and demographic metadata varied by source and participant and was provided uncurated.

Its CDR3 holds 12 amino acids, cysteine through phenylalanine. The kept DNA is CDR3 alone, 36 bases in frame from the first base. Trimming leaves V shorter by 5 bases and J shorter by 6 bases, with the junction holding 4 bases beyond the gene matches. The germline V gene sets CDR1 to SGHTA and CDR2 to FQGNSA. A note on this clone: Which antigen it targets is not known. Per-base qualities were not stored, and no clone one base away is much larger.

TCRbeta CDR3 regions were amplified from genomic DNA by means of the immunoSEQ Assay, a bias-controlled multiplex PCR. The published analysis was carried out like this. Within the assay, amplification of reference gene primers was used to estimate how many nucleated cells each sample contained. To quantify the absolute abundance of each unique TCRbeta CDR3 rearrangement, sequence reads were collapsed and filtered. Productive Simpson clonality was computed per sample as the square root of Simpson's diversity index over productive rearrangements. TCRdb holds this immuneACCESS table with in-frame rearrangements only. Some clones are missing; in checked studies, unresolved V genes explain under half, and the rest has no known cause. D and trimming were read from the DNA, whereas the V and J calls and clone size are those reported in that table. This sample has around 180,000 clones in its table, and 70% to 90% of those were observed once. The leading ten clones occupy approximately 11% of the sample.

Each collaborating institution followed its own protocols to collect whole blood in K2EDTA tubes. Collaborator samples were shipped for TCRbeta analysis as frozen whole blood, isolated PBMCs, or DNA extracted from either sample type. Source material: peripheral blood. The sequence derives from a human donor with active or convalescent COVID-19. The donor label of this sample is uncertain. Recombination joined TRBV7-2 with TRBJ2-7; 7 bases in the junction line up with TRBD1. The bases read TGTGCCAGCAGCACGGACAGGTCCGAGCAGTACTTC. Its translation reads: CASSTDRSEQYF.